This T cell receptor beta chain was profiled in a study of response to subunit inactivated influenza vaccine. Germline lookup yields CDR1 MRHNA and CDR2 SNTAGT. V lost 8 bases, J lost 2 bases, and 11 bases lay in between. The CDR3 length is 13 residues. One entry per CDR3 protein results from TCRdb running MiXCR on the RT-PCR reads. The sample contains approximately 250,000 distinct CDR3 sequences, 12% of which appear only once. This clonotype was seen ten or more times. The clonotype comes from a man in his forties or fifties who received an inactivated influenza vaccine. The source was non-naive T cells sorted from PBMCs, collected roughly 2 weeks before vaccination. The chain couples TRBV6-4 to TRBJ2-3; no firm D call. CDR3 bases: TGTGCCAGCGGCGAAGGCCACACAGATACGCAGTATTTT. It encodes CASGEGHTDTQYF.